The 17 T cell receptor beta chains listed next were all sequenced from one sample in a study of T cell responses to AZD1222 COVID-19 vaccine. Here immunoSEQ multiplex PCR was the method, and the copy in TCRdb shows in-frame clones only, minus some. Among around 100,000 clones listed, more than 70% were seen once. The source was peripheral blood, collected on day 0 of MenACWY control vaccination. The receptors here all came from an adult in good health.

This clone was recorded a few times. This sequence joins TRBV6-2 or TRBV6-3 and TRBJ2-1; D may correspond to TRBD1 or TRBD2 (5 bases each). Per the germline V gene, CDR1 is MNHEY and CDR2 is SVGEGT. The CDR3 extends over 18 amino acids. V lost 2 bases and J 3 bases, leaving 20 bases between the germline ends. CDR3 region: CASSYLPAGTVGYNEQFF. CDR3 in DNA: TGTGCCAGCAGTTACCTCCCAGCCGGGACGGTGGGCTACAATGAGCAGTTCTTC.

The chain carries TRBV2 and TRBJ2-7, with 9 bases lining up with TRBD1. There are 13 residues in the CDR3. Germline V gene sequence: CDR1 SNHLY, CDR2 FYNNEI. The V gene end was trimmed by 8 bases and the J gene end by 4 bases; junction bases not matched to a gene: 6. The CDR3 region has the DNA TGTGCCAGCCTCCGGGACAGGGATTACGAGCAGTACTTC. Translating gives CASLRDRDYEQYF.

The chain couples TRBV25-1 to TRBJ2-7; TRBD1 agrees at 9 bases. CDR3 size: 16 residues. In germline, CDR1 is MGHDK, CDR2 SYGVNS. Trimming removed 6 bases from V and 2 bases from J; junction bases left unmatched: 11. The CDR3, as DNA: TGTGCCAGCAGGGAAACAGGGGGCGTTAGGGCCTACGAGCAGTACTTC. It translates to CASRETGGVRAYEQYF.

V and J are TRBV19 and TRBJ2-4; 12 bases are shared with TRBD2. The J segment lost 6 bases and the V segment lost 7 bases, leaving 7 bases of the junction unmatched. The V gene's germline CDR1 is LNHDA and CDR2 SQIVND (reference sequence). The CDR3 is 15 amino acids. In nucleotides, the CDR3 is TGTGCCAGTAACGCGCCTAGCGGGAGGGGAAACATTCAGTACTTC. Amino acids: CASNAPSGRGNIQYF.

This clone was observed a single time. The chain combines TRBV4-3 with TRBJ1-1; D remains unclear. Germline CDR1 is LGHNA and CDR2 is YSLEER. Trimming took off 1 base at V and 11 bases at J, with 11 bases between the two ends. This CDR3 has 12 residues. DNA for the CDR3: TGCGCCAGCAGCCAAGGGGCCCGGGCGGCTTTCTTT. This sequence encodes CASSQGARAAFF.

The chain couples TRBV5-1 to TRBJ2-1; 14 positions match TRBD2. Germline V CDR1 and CDR2: SGHRS, YFSETQ. V shed 3 bases and J 9 bases; nucleotides not matched to a gene: 11. This CDR3 is built from 17 residues. In DNA, the CDR3 is TGCGCCAGCAGCTCCCTTGCCGGGACTAGCGGGAGAAGTGAGCAGTTCTTC. Encoded protein: CASSSLAGTSGRSEQFF.

The V call is TRBV5-6, the J call TRBJ1-2, with D tentatively TRBD1 (6 bases). Germline V gene sequence: CDR1 SGHDT, CDR2 YYEEEE. Trimming removed 2 bases from V and 4 bases from J, with 12 bases in between. The CDR3 loop spans 14 amino acids. As DNA, the CDR3 is TGTGCCAGCAGCTTACGGGGGGCCGCCTATGGCTACACCTTC. This encodes CASSLRGAAYGYTF. Looking up the rest from reference TRBV5-6 and TRBJ1-2 gives the full variable domain: DAGVTQSPTHLIKTRGQQVTLRCSPKSGHDTVSWYQQALGQGPQFIFQYYEEEERQRGNFPDRFSGHQFPNYSSELNVNALLLGDSALYLCASSLRGAAYGYTFGSGTRLTVV.

The chain carries TRBV5-1 and TRBJ2-4; D remains ambiguous. Germline lookup yields CDR1 SGHRS and CDR2 YFSETQ. The CDR3 covers 14 residues. V shed 0 bases and J shed 8 bases, with 12 bases lying between them. CDR3 nucleotides: TGCGCCAGCAGCTTGGCCACCGGAACGGACATTCAGTACTTC. Encoded protein: CASSLATGTDIQYF.

CDR3 loop: CASSQDGRAFEQYF. For the CDR3, the DNA is TGTGCCAGCAGCCAAGACGGGAGGGCCTTCGAGCAGTACTTC. The chain couples TRBV3-1 (or the pseudogene TRBV3-2) to TRBJ2-7; TRBD2 agrees at 8 bases. Germline V gives CDR1 LGHDT, CDR2 YNNKEL (reference sequence). This CDR3 has 14 amino acids. V lost 0 bases, J lost 6 bases, and 4 bases stayed unmatched.

This clone was counted a few times. The chain couples TRBV5-1 to TRBJ1-4, with D unresolved. Germline assignment: CDR1 SGHRS and CDR2 YFSETQ. Deletions cut 5 bases from V and 4 bases from J, with 9 bases between. This CDR3 region has 13 residues. The CDR3 DNA reads TGCGCCAGCAGTGAAAGCAATAATGAAAAACTGTTTTTT. It codes for CASSESNNEKLFF. Complete variable domain (other parts from reference TRBV5-1 and TRBJ1-4): KAGVTQTPRYLIKTRGQQVTLSCSPISGHRSVSWYQQTPGQGLQFLFEYFSETQRNKGNFPGRFSGRQFSNSRSEMNVSTLELGDSALYLCASSESNNEKLFFGSGTQLSVL.

This clone was seen just once. V is TRBV4-3 and J is TRBJ1-6; D remains unclear. The V and J ends lost 0 bases and 8 bases respectively, with 17 bases between them. Germline V lookup: CDR1 LGHNA, CDR2 YSLEER. The CDR3 loop spans 17 amino acids. CDR3 residues: CASSQEATPPAHSPLHF. In DNA, the CDR3 is TGCGCCAGCAGCCAAGAGGCAACACCTCCCGCGCATTCACCCCTCCACTTT.

This rearrangement joins TRBV25-1 to TRBJ1-2; 9 nucleotides align to TRBD1. Germline-derived CDR1 and CDR2 are MGHDK and SYGVNS. V lost 4 bases to trimming and J lost 0 bases; unmatched junction nucleotides: 12. This CDR3 is 18 amino acids long. The DNA for the CDR3 is TGTGCCAGCAGTGCCCGGGACAGGGAGTGGAGGGCTAACTATGGCTACACCTTC. Encoded protein: CASSARDREWRANYGYTF.

The chain combines TRBV7-6 with TRBJ2-3; possible D gene TRBD2, 5 bases. This CDR3 spans 15 amino acids. V shed 1 base and J shed 2 bases, with 10 bases lying between them. Germline V gives CDR1 SGHVS, CDR2 FNYEAQ. CDR3 DNA sequence: TGTGCCAGCAGCTTAGATCAGCGGCCCACAGATACGCAGTATTTT. Translated: CASSLDQRPTDTQYF.

This chain links TRBV7-8 with TRBJ2-2; TRBD2 agrees at 8 bases. The CDR3 runs to 15 residues. Germline CDR1 and CDR2: SGHVS and FQNEAQ. The junction had 4 bases not matched to a gene; V was cut back by 2 bases and J by 5 bases. The CDR3 protein is CASSLTGGQTGELFF. The CDR3 DNA reads as TGTGCCAGCAGCTTAACGGGGGGGCAGACCGGGGAGCTGTTTTTT.

The J gene is TRBJ2-3, the V gene TRBV28; 12 nucleotides match TRBD1. Germline CDR1 and CDR2: MDHEN and SYDVKM. The V and J ends lost 5 bases and 6 bases, in that order; junction bases with no gene match: 6. The CDR3 is 15 residues long. CDR3 in amino acids: CASSRSGTGGDTQYF. Written as DNA, the CDR3 is TGTGCCAGCAGTCGATCCGGGACAGGGGGCGATACGCAGTATTTT.

As concerns this clone: Compared with germline, one end of the junction differs, possibly owing to a read error. The chain has TRBV28 and TRBJ1-5; D is possibly TRBD1 (5 bases). The CDR3 runs 14 residues. From germline, CDR1 is MDHEN and CDR2 SYDVKM. This chain's CDR3 is CANSPGGGNQPQHF. The CDR3 DNA sequence: TGTGCCAACAGTCCCGGGGGAGGGAATCAGCCCCAGCATTTT.

The V call is TRBV19, the J call TRBJ1-5; 10 nucleotides align to TRBD1. From germline, CDR1 is LNHDA and CDR2 SQIVND (reference sequence). The length of the CDR3 is 15 residues. V lost 10 bases to trimming and J lost 6 bases; unmatched junction nucleotides: 12. The CDR3 spells CATRIDRGPRQPQHF. The CDR3 DNA is TGTGCCACCAGAATCGACAGGGGGCCCCGTCAGCCCCAGCATTTT.